The 5 T cell receptor beta chains presented below share a single source sample, sequenced in a study of CD8+ T cells in alopecia areata. RNA extraction and reverse transcription yielded cDNA as sequencing template. Clones were read by immunoSEQ multiplex PCR, and TCRdb kept only the in-frame ones, dropping some. In the table there are about 140,000 clones, 50% to 60% of which are singletons. Sequenced material: CD4+ T cells sorted from blood. Receptors were obtained from a human donor in good health.

This clone was detected only a few times. The chain couples TRBV30 to TRBJ2-6, with TRBD1 matching over 7 bases. CDR3 length equals 15 residues. Losses at the gene ends were 2 bases for V and 2 bases for J; bases not matched to a gene: 3. CDR1 is GTSNPN, CDR2 SVGIG, per germline (reference sequence). CDR3 in amino acids: CAWSNTGAGANVLTF. The CDR3 bases are TGTGCCTGGAGTAACACAGGGGCTGGGGCCAACGTCCTGACTTTC. The full variable domain, its missing parts supplied by reference TRBV30 and TRBJ2-6, is SQTIHQWPATLVQPVGSPLSLECTVEGTSNPNLYWYRQAAGRGLQLLFYSVGIGQISSEVPQNLSASRPQDRQFILSSKKLLLSDSGFYLCAWSNTGAGANVLTFGAGSRLTVL.

The chain carries TRBV2 and TRBJ1-2; D ambiguous. Germline V lookup: CDR1 SNHLY, CDR2 FYNNEI. This CDR3 spans 12 amino acids. The ends were cut back, 3 bases at V and 13 bases at J, with 15 bases in the middle. CDR3 sequence: CASSDARRLFTF. The CDR3 DNA reads as TGTGCCAGCAGTGACGCCCGACGGCTCTTCACCTTC.

This rearrangement joins TRBV30 to TRBJ1-5; D is undetermined. Germline V lookup: CDR1 GTSNPN, CDR2 SVGIG (reference sequence). CDR3 length: 13 amino acids. V was clipped by 1 base and J by 6 bases, with 10 bases between them. The CDR3 DNA reads as TGTGCCTGGAGTGCCACGAGCGGTCAGCCCCAGCATTTT. Its translation is CAWSATSGQPQHF.

To note about this clone: Other DNA sequences in this sample translate to the same CDR3. The chain recombines TRBV5-1 with TRBJ2-6, with a tentative D call TRBD1 (5 bases). The CDR3 extends over 15 amino acids. Germline V gene lookup returns CDR1 SGHRS and CDR2 YFSETQ. V lost 3 bases, J lost 0 bases, and 7 bases lay in between. The CDR3 coding sequence is TGCGCCAGCAGCTGGGGCTCCTCTGGGGCCAACGTCCTGACTTTC. It yields the protein CASSWGSSGANVLTF.

This clone appeared a few times. Other DNA sequences of this sample code for an identical CDR3. The V and J genes are TRBV7-9 and TRBJ2-7; D unresolved. The V end was cut by 5 bases, the J end by 0 bases, with 5 bases between. The CDR3 is made up of 12 amino acids. Germline V lookup: CDR1 SEHNR, CDR2 FQNEAQ (reference sequence). The CDR3 bases are TGTGCCAGCAGCCTGTCCTCCTACGAGCAGTACTTC. It yields the protein CASSLSSYEQYF.